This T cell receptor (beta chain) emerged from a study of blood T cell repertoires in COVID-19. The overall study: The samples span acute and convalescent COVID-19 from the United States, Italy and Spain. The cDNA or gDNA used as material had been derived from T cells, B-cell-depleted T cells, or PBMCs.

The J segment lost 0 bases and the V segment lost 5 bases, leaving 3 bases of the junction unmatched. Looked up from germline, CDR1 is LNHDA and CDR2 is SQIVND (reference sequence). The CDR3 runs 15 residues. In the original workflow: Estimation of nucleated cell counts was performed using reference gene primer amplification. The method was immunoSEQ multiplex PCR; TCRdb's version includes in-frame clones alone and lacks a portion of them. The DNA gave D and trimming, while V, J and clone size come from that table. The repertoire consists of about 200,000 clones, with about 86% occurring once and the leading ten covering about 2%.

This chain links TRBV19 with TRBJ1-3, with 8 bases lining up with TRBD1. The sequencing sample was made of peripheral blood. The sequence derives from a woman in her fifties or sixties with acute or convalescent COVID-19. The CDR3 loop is CASSWGQDSGNTIYF. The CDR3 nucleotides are TGTGCCAGTAGTTGGGGACAGGACTCTGGAAACACCATATATTTT.